Presented here are 30 T cell receptor beta chains from one specimen sequenced in a study of neurological immune-mediated disorders. TCRdb re-called the 5' RACE reads through MiXCR, storing one row per CDR3 protein. Among 55,000 to 75,000 distinct CDR3 sequences, around 5.1% were seen once, and the ten largest hold 5.6%. Sequencing input: PBMCs. These receptors were collected from a human donor with multiple sclerosis. The donor label of this sample is uncertain.

In this sample, this clonotype turned up many times. The genes are TRBV20-1 and TRBJ2-1; D possibly matches TRBD1 or TRBD2 (5 bases each). CDR3 size: 13 residues. Trimming left V 3 bases short and J 6 bases short, with 12 bases between. Per the germline V gene, CDR1 is DFQATT and CDR2 is SNEGSKA (reference sequence). The DNA of the CDR3 is TGCAGTGCTAGTCAGGGAGCAGCCAATGAGCAGTTCTTC. Amino acids: CSASQGAANEQFF.

This clonotype showed up many times. This sequence joins TRBV7-8 and TRBJ1-6; tentatively, D is TRBD1 (5 bases). Germline V lookup: CDR1 SGHVS, CDR2 FQNEAQ. The V end lost 8 bases, the J end lost 0 bases, and 8 bases lay between the germline ends. This CDR3 spans 14 amino acids. The CDR3 sequence: CASGTSSYNSPLHF. DNA of the CDR3: TGTGCCAGCGGGACGAGCTCCTATAATTCACCCCTCCACTTT.

Ten or more counts support this clonotype. The V call is TRBV5-5, the J call TRBJ2-7, with D perhaps given as TRBD1 or TRBD2 (5 bases each). The CDR3 is made up of 17 amino acids. Germline V gives CDR1 SGHKS, CDR2 YYEKEE (reference sequence). Trimming took 3 bases from V and 4 from J, leaving 23 bases between them. The CDR3 is CASSSAPRGAAAYEQYF. The CDR3 region has the DNA TGTGCCAGCAGCTCCGCCCCCCGGGGCGCCGCCGCGTACGAGCAGTACTTC. The full variable domain, rest sourced from reference TRBV5-5 and TRBJ2-7, is DAGVTQSPTHLIKTRGQQVTLRCSPISGHKSVSWYQQVLGQGPQFIFQYYEKEERGRGNFPDRFSARQFPNYSSELNVNALLLGDSALYLCASSSAPRGAAAYEQYFGPGTRLTVT.

This clonotype was recorded at least ten times. The chain combines TRBV11-2 with TRBJ2-1; the match to TRBD2 covers 10 bases. The CDR3 extends over 14 amino acids. J gave up 6 bases and V 3 bases, and 2 bases lay outside the gene matches. Germline lookup yields CDR1 SGHAT and CDR2 FQNNGV. The CDR3: CASSLRLAGNEQFF. The CDR3 DNA reads TGTGCCAGCAGCTTGCGACTAGCGGGCAATGAGCAGTTCTTC.

In this sample, this clonotype turned up many times. The chain carries TRBV29-1 and TRBJ1-1, with D possibly being TRBD1 (6 bases). The CDR3 covers 13 residues. V dropped 2 bases and J dropped 4 bases, with 11 bases sitting between them. Germline CDR1 and CDR2: SQVTM and ANQGSEA. In nucleotides, the CDR3 is TGCAGCGTTGAAATGGGGGCCGGCACTGAAGCTTTCTTT. This encodes CSVEMGAGTEAFF.

This clonotype was found many times. The chain uses TRBV6-5 and TRBJ1-3, with D uncertain. V was clipped by 0 bases and J by 0 bases, with 6 bases between them. The CDR3 runs 15 residues. Germline values: CDR1 MNHEY, CDR2 SVGAGI. The CDR3 nucleotides read TGTGCCAGCAGTTACTCGTCCGTCTCTGGAAACACCATATATTTT. Its protein is CASSYSSVSGNTIYF.

This clonotype was picked up many times. This chain uses TRBV7-8 with TRBJ2-7; D uncertain. CDR3 size: 13 residues. The germline V gene encodes CDR1 SGHVS and CDR2 FQNEAQ. V was pared by 1 base and J by 6 bases, with 10 bases between. CDR3 DNA: TGTGCCAGCAGCTTAGGGCAGAACCTCGAGCAGTACTTC. Translated, it gives CASSLGQNLEQYF.

This clonotype has ten or more counts. The chain uses TRBV7-2 and TRBJ1-6, with 7 bases identical to TRBD1. Trimming at V came to 5 bases and at J to 8 bases, leaving 6 bases not matched to a gene. This CDR3 comprises 14 residues. CDR1 and CDR2 from the germline V gene are SGHTA and FQGNSA. The CDR3 DNA reads TGTGCCAGCAGCCCACGACAGGGTTATTCACCCCTCCACTTT. It specifies CASSPRQGYSPLHF.

At least ten counts were recorded for this clonotype. V is TRBV12-3 or TRBV12-4 and J is TRBJ1-1, with D maybe TRBD1 (5 bases). Trimming shortened V by 1 base and J by 12 bases, and 15 bases separated the two germline ends. The CDR3 has 13 amino acids. For the CDR3, the DNA is TGTGCCAGCAGTTTAGAACGGGGGGTAGCGACTTTCTTT. It codes for CASSLERGVATFF.

This clonotype was seen at least ten times. The chain has TRBV7-8 and TRBJ1-4; 9 bases match TRBD1. V shed 4 bases and J 6 bases; nucleotides not matched to a gene: 15. Germline V gene data show CDR1 as SGHVS and CDR2 as FQNEAQ. The length of the CDR3 is 18 residues. CDR3 coding DNA: TGTGCCAGCAGCTCCGGCCCGGGACAGGGAGCGGTGGATGAAAAACTGTTTTTT. This codes for CASSSGPGQGAVDEKLFF.

The table lists this clonotype with many counts. The V and J genes are TRBV6-4 and TRBJ2-4, with unresolved D. Germline V gene data show CDR1 as MRHNA and CDR2 as SNTAGT. Trimming pared 0 bases from V and 1 base from J, leaving 13 bases between. The CDR3 is made up of 17 amino acids. CDR3 in amino acids: CASSDSEYRTAKNIQYF. Here the CDR3 DNA reads TGTGCCAGCAGTGACTCTGAATATCGGACGGCCAAAAACATTCAGTACTTC.

This clonotype has a count of ten or more. This chain connects TRBV6-5 to TRBJ2-3; 14 nucleotides match TRBD2. Germline V gene lookup returns CDR1 MNHEY and CDR2 SVGAGI. The CDR3 contains 14 residues. The V segment lost 6 bases and the J segment 10 bases; nucleotides outside the gene matches: 6. CDR3 nucleotides: TGTGCCAGCAGCCGACTAGCGGGGGGGCGAGCGCAGTATTTT. This sequence encodes CASSRLAGGRAQYF.

This clonotype occurred many times. The chain recombines TRBV5-1 with TRBJ2-1; TRBD2 matches at 7 bases. CDR1 and CDR2 from the germline V gene are SGHRS and YFSETQ. The CDR3 extends over 13 amino acids. V lost 1 base, J lost 7 bases, and 2 bases stayed unmatched. The CDR3: CASSLTSVNEQFF. The CDR3 DNA sequence: TGCGCCAGCAGCTTGACTAGCGTAAATGAGCAGTTCTTC.

This clonotype was picked up a small number of times. The chain joins TRBV5-4 to TRBJ2-3, with D uncertain. V gave up 4 bases and J gave up 0 bases, with 6 bases separating them. Germline V gives CDR1 SGHNT, CDR2 YYREEE (reference sequence). The CDR3 contains 13 residues. The CDR3 DNA follows: TGTGCCAGCAGCCCCGAGAGCACAGATACGCAGTATTTT. This sequence encodes CASSPESTDTQYF.

As for this clonotype: Just one base apart from a much larger clone, this may be a read error. The V and J genes are TRBV5-1 and TRBJ2-2; D unclear. Germline V gene data show CDR1 as SGHRS and CDR2 as YFSETQ. The CDR3 is made up of 14 amino acids. Trimming pared 3 bases from V and 6 bases from J, leaving 12 bases between. The DNA for the CDR3 is TGCGCCAGCAGCTCCCAAGGGATGGCCGGGGAGCTGTTTTTT. It translates to CASSSQGMAGELFF.

This clonotype occurred many times. The V gene is TRBV20-1, the J gene TRBJ1-2; maybe TRBD1 (5 bases). Germline V gene lookup returns CDR1 DFQATT and CDR2 SNEGSKA (reference sequence). The CDR3 length is 14 residues. V was cut by 0 bases and J by 4 bases, with 12 bases left in between. The CDR3 bases are TGCAGTGCTAGAGATCAGGGAGGGAGCTATGGCTACACCTTC. Its protein is CSARDQGGSYGYTF.

This clonotype has a count of ten or more. The chain is built from TRBV20-1 and TRBJ1-3; D is unresolved. Germline assignment: CDR1 DFQATT and CDR2 SNEGSKA (reference sequence). Trimming pared 6 bases from V and 4 bases from J, leaving 13 bases between. There are 13 residues in the CDR3. For the CDR3, the DNA is TGCAGTGCCCCGAGGGCATCCGGAAACACCATATATTTT. The encoded protein is CSAPRASGNTIYF.

This clonotype was counted between two and nine times. This chain uses TRBV3-1 with TRBJ2-4, with D possibly being TRBD1 or TRBD2 (5 bases each). In germline, CDR1 is LGHDT, CDR2 YNNKEL (reference sequence). V was cut by 1 base and J by 6 bases, with 10 bases left in between. The CDR3 is 14 residues long. CDR3 in DNA: TGTGCCAGCAGCCAAGGGACGGGGCGAAACATTCAGTACTTC. It translates to CASSQGTGRNIQYF.

In this sample, this clonotype turned up many times. The chain links TRBV5-1 to TRBJ2-2; 9 bases align to TRBD2. This CDR3 contains 16 residues. V was pared by 1 base and J by 2 bases, with 3 bases of the junction left unmatched. Looked up from germline, CDR1 is SGHRS and CDR2 is YFSETQ. The CDR3 sequence is CASSLPAGGNTGELFF. DNA for the CDR3: TGCGCCAGCAGCTTGCCAGCGGGGGGTAACACCGGGGAGCTGTTTTTT.

This clonotype was picked up many times. The chain is built from TRBV20-1 and TRBJ2-4; D is unclear. Germline V CDR1 and CDR2: DFQATT, SNEGSKA (reference sequence). Trimming removed 3 bases at V and 0 bases at J, with 12 bases between. This CDR3 region has 15 residues. DNA of the CDR3: TGCAGTGCTAGCATATCCAGAGGAGCCAAAAACATTCAGTACTTC. Encoded protein: CSASISRGAKNIQYF.

This clonotype was seen ten or more times. This chain connects TRBV29-1 to TRBJ2-4; unclear D gene. This CDR3 has 13 residues. V lost 7 bases to trimming and J lost 5 bases, with 15 bases between them. The germline V gene encodes CDR1 SQVTM and CDR2 ANQGSEA. The CDR3 here is CSGWDYPENIQYF. The CDR3, as DNA: TGCAGCGGATGGGATTATCCAGAAAACATTCAGTACTTC.

This clonotype was detected many times. This chain uses TRBV5-5 with TRBJ2-7; D remains ambiguous. Deletions cut 6 bases from V and 0 bases from J, with 22 bases between. The CDR3 covers 17 residues. Per the germline V gene, CDR1 is SGHKS and CDR2 is YYEKEE (reference sequence). The CDR3 sequence is CASTPGYGPLFSYEQYF. The DNA for the CDR3 is TGTGCCAGCACCCCCGGTTACGGCCCTCTATTCTCCTACGAGCAGTACTTC.

This clonotype was counted at least ten times. The chain uses TRBV14 and TRBJ1-2; the D is unclear. V dropped 3 bases and J dropped 4 bases, with 12 bases sitting between them. The V gene's germline CDR1 is SGHDN and CDR2 FVKESK. CDR3 length: 14 residues. The CDR3 loop reads CASSHIPTIYGYTF. The CDR3 DNA sequence: TGTGCCAGCAGCCATATCCCTACCATCTATGGCTACACCTTC.

This clonotype was counted at least ten times. The genes are TRBV25-1 and TRBJ2-5; 7 positions agree with TRBD2. Germline assignment: CDR1 MGHDK and CDR2 SYGVNS. J lost 5 bases, V lost 2 bases, and 5 bases had no gene match. The CDR3 consists of 14 residues. The CDR3 DNA sequence: TGTGCCAGCAGTGAACCGGGAGGATGGGAGACCCAGTACTTC. Encoded protein: CASSEPGGWETQYF.

This clonotype was counted many times. This chain connects TRBV7-6 to TRBJ2-3; 9 nucleotides match TRBD1. Unmatched junction bases numbered 6, after V lost 5 bases and J lost 6 bases. Looked up from germline, CDR1 is SGHVS and CDR2 is FNYEAQ. This CDR3 has 14 residues. The CDR3 is CASSTYRGPDTQYF. The CDR3 DNA reads as TGTGCCAGCAGCACTTACAGGGGGCCGGATACGCAGTATTTT.

This clonotype was observed at least ten times. The rearrangement links TRBV25-1 to TRBJ2-1; 9 bases align to TRBD1. Germline trimming cut 3 bases from V and 5 bases from J; bases unmatched to any gene: 5. The CDR3 runs 15 residues. Germline CDR1 MGHDK, CDR2 SYGVNS. In DNA form, the CDR3 reads TGTGCCAGCAGTGATCCGGGACAGGGCGACAATGAGCAGTTCTTC. Amino acids: CASSDPGQGDNEQFF.

This clonotype was detected ten times or more. This chain uses TRBV2 with TRBJ2-3; maybe TRBD2 (6 bases). With 3 bases removed from V and 5 bases from J, the gap between germline ends came to 15 bases. Per the germline V gene, CDR1 is SNHLY and CDR2 is FYNNEI. This CDR3 spans 15 amino acids. The CDR3 region has the DNA TGTGCCAGCAGTGAGATGCGGGGTAGTGGAGATACGCAGTATTTT. It is translated as CASSEMRGSGDTQYF.

This clonotype was seen many times. The rearrangement joins TRBV12-3 or TRBV12-4 to TRBJ2-3; 9 bases fit TRBD1. The CDR3 is 14 residues long. Trimming took 6 bases from V and 4 from J; bases not matched to a gene: 5. The CDR3 sequence is CASRPGTGSDTQYF. DNA of the CDR3: TGTGCCAGCAGGCCCGGGACAGGGTCAGATACGCAGTATTTT.

In its sample, this clonotype was seen many times. This chain uses TRBV15 with TRBJ2-1, with D possibly TRBD2 on 5 matching bases. V lost 3 bases and J lost 1, with 10 bases in between. The germline V gene has CDR1 LNHNV and CDR2 YYDKDF (reference sequence). This CDR3 region has 15 residues. CDR3 sequence (DNA): TGTGCCACCAGCAGGGGAACGGGGTCCTACAATGAGCAGTTCTTC. Residues: CATSRGTGSYNEQFF.

This clonotype was detected ten times or more. This chain links TRBV20-1 with TRBJ2-3; 7 bases map to TRBD1. Germline V gene lookup returns CDR1 DFQATT and CDR2 SNEGSKA (reference sequence). The V and J ends lost 3 bases and 0 bases, in that order; junction bases with no gene match: 12. The CDR3 sequence is 17 residues long. The CDR3 sequence: CSASATPGQRSTDTQYF. CDR3 DNA sequence: TGCAGTGCTAGCGCTACTCCGGGACAGAGAAGCACAGATACGCAGTATTTT.